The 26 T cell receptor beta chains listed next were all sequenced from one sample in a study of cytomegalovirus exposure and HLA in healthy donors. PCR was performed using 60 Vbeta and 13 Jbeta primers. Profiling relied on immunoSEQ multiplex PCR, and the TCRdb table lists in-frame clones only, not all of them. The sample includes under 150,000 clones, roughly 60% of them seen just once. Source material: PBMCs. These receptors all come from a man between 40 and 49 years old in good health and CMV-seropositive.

CDR3 protein: CASSSPGTDTQYF. The CDR3 nucleotides are TGTGCCAGTAGTAGCCCGGGCACAGATACGCAGTATTTT. This chain connects TRBV19 to TRBJ2-3, with D hard to call. The CDR3 is 13 residues long. CDR1 and CDR2 from the germline V gene are LNHDA and SQIVND (reference sequence). V shed 4 bases and J shed 1 base, with 6 bases lying between them.

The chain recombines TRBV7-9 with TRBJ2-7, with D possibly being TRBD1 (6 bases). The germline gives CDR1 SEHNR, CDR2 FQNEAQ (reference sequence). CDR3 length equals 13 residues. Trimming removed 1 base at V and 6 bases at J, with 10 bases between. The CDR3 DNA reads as TGTGCCAGCAGCTTAGACAGGGTTGGCGAGCAGTACTTC. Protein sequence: CASSLDRVGEQYF.

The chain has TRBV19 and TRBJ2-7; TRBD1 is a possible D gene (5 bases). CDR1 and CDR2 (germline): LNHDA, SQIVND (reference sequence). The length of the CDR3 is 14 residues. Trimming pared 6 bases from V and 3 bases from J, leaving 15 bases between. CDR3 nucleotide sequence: TGTGCCAGTAGCAGGCCAGGGATCAACTACGAGCAGTACTTC. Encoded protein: CASSRPGINYEQYF.

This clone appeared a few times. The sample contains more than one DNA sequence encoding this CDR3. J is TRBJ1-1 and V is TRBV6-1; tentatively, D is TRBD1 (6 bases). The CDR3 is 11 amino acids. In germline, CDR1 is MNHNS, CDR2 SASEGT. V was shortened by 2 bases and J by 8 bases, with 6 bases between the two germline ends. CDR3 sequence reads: CASSERGEAFF. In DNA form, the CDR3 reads TGTGCCAGCAGTGAAAGGGGGGAAGCTTTCTTT.

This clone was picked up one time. The CDR3 sequence: CASSVSQGAYEQYF. Here the CDR3 DNA reads TGTGCCAGCAGCGTAAGCCAGGGGGCCTACGAGCAGTACTTC. The chain employs TRBV9 and TRBJ2-7, with TRBD1 identical over 7 bases. Losses at the gene ends were 1 base for V and 2 bases for J; bases not matched to a gene: 3. CDR1 and CDR2 from the germline V gene are SGDLS and YYNGEE. The CDR3 spans 14 residues.

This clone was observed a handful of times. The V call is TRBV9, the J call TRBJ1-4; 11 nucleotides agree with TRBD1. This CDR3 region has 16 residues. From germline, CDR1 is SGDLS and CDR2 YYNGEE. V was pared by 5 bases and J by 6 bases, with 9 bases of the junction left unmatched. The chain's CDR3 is CASRPGQGGRDEKLFF. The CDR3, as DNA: TGTGCCAGCAGGCCGGGACAGGGGGGGCGAGATGAAAAACTGTTTTTT.

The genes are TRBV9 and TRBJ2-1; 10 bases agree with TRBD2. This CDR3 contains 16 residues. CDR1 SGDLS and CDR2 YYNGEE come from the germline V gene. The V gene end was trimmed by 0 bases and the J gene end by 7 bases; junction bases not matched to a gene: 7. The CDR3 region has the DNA TGTGCCAGCAGCGTAGATCCCCTAGCGGGAGTGAATGAGCAGTTCTTC. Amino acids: CASSVDPLAGVNEQFF.

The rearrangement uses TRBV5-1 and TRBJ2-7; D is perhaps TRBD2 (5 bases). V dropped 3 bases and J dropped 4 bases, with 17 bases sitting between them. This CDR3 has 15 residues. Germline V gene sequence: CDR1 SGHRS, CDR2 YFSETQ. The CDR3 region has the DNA TGCGCCAGCAGCTCGGCGGGCCCCACGGAATACGAGCAGTACTTC. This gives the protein CASSSAGPTEYEQYF.

The CDR3 here is CASSVEQGEGEKLFF. CDR3 sequence (DNA): TGTGCCAGCAGCGTAGAACAGGGAGAGGGGGAAAAACTGTTTTTT. The V call is TRBV9, the J call TRBJ1-4; D might be TRBD1 (6 bases). Germline loops: CDR1 SGDLS, CDR2 YYNGEE. With 0 bases removed from V and 8 bases from J, the gap between germline ends came to 14 bases. The CDR3 is made up of 15 amino acids.

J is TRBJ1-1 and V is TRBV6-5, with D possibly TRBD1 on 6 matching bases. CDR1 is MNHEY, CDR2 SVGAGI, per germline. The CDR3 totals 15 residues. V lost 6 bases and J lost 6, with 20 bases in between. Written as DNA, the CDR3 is TGTGCCAGCAGATTCGGGGGGAACAGGGTTGCTGAAGCTTTCTTT. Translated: CASRFGGNRVAEAFF.

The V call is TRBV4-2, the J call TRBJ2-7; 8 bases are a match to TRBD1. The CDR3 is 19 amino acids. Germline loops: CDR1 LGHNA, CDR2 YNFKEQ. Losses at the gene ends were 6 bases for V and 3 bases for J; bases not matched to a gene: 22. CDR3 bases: TGTGCCAGCAGTCCTGATCGGTCGACAGGGGTGGGCCGGGTCTACGAGCAGTACTTC. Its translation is CASSPDRSTGVGRVYEQYF.

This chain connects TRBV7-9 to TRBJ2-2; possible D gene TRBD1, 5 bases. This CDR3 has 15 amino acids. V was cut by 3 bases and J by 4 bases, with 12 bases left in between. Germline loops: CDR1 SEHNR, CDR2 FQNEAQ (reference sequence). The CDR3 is CASSFTTELTGELFF. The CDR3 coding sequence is TGTGCCAGCAGCTTCACGACAGAGCTCACCGGGGAGCTGTTTTTT.

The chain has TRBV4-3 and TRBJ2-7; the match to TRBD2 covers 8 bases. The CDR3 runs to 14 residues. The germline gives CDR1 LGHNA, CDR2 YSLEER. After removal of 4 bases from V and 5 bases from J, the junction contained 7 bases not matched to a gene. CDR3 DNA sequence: TGCGCCAGCAGCCCCGGGGTAGCGGGAAACGAGCAGTACTTC. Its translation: CASSPGVAGNEQYF.

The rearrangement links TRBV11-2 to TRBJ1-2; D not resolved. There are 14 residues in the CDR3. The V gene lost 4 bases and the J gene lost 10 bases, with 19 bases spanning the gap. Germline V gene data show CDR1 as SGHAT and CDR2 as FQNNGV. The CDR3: CASSSRLKKIDYTF. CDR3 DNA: TGTGCCAGCAGCTCACGACTCAAAAAGATCGACTACACCTTC.

The CDR3 here is CASSNIGDSYEQYF. For the CDR3, the DNA is TGTGCCAGTAGTAACATAGGGGATTCCTACGAGCAGTACTTC. This chain connects TRBV19 to TRBJ2-7; tentatively, D is TRBD1 (5 bases). V lost 4 bases to trimming and J lost 1 base, with 11 bases between them. The CDR3 loop spans 14 amino acids. Germline V gene sequence: CDR1 LNHDA, CDR2 SQIVND (reference sequence).

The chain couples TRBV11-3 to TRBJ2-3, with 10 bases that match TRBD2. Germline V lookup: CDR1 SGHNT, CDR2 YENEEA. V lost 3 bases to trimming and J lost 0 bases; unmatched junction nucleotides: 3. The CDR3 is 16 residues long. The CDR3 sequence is CASSLASGSSTDTQYF. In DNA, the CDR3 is TGTGCCAGCAGCTTGGCTAGCGGGAGTAGCACAGATACGCAGTATTTT.

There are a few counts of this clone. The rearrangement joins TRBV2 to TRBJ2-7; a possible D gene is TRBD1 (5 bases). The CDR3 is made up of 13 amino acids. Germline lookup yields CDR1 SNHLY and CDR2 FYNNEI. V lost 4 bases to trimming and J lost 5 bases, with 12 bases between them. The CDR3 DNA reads TGTGCCAGCAGTGGGGCAGGGCTCGACGAGCAGTACTTC. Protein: CASSGAGLDEQYF.

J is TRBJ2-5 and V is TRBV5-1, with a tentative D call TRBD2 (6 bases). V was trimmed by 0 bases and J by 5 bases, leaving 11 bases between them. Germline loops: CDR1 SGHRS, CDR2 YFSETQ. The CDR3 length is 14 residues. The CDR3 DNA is TGCGCCAGCAGCTTGGCGCCAGGGACTGAGACCCAGTACTTC. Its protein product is CASSLAPGTETQYF.

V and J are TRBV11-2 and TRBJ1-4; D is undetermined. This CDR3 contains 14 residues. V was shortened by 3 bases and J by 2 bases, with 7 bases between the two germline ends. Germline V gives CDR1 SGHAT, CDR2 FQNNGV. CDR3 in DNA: TGTGCCAGCAGCTTCGACTCCACTAATGAAAAACTGTTTTTT. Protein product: CASSFDSTNEKLFF.

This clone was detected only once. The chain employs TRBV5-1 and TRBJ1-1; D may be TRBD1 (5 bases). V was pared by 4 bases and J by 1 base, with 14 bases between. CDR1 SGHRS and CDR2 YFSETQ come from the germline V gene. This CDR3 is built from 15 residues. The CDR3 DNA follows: TGCGCCAGCAGCACGGCCCAGACAGCGAACACTGAAGCTTTCTTT. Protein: CASSTAQTANTEAFF.

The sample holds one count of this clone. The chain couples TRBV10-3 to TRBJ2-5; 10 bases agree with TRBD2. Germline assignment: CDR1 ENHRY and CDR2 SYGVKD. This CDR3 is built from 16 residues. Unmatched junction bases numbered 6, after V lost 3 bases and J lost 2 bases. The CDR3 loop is CAISDRASGGQETQYF. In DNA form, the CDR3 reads TGTGCCATCAGTGATCGGGCTAGCGGGGGTCAAGAGACCCAGTACTTC.

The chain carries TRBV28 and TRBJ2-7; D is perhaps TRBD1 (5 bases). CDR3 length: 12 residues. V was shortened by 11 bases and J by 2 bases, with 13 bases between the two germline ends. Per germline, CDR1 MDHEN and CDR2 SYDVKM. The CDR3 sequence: CASSGNPYEQYF. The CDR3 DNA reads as TGTGCCTCTTCAGGGAATCCCTACGAGCAGTACTTC.

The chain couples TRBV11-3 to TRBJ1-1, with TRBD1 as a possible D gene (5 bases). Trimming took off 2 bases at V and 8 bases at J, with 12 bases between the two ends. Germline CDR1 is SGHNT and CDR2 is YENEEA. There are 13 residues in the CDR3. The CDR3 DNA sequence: TGTGCCAGCAGCTTAAGGGGCGGGACCGAAGCTTTCTTT. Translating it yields CASSLRGGTEAFF.

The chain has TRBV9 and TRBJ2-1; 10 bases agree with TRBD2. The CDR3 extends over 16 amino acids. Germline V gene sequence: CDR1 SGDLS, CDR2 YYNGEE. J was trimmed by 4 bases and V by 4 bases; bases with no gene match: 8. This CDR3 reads CASSLTGTSVYNEQFF. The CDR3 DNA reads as TGTGCCAGCAGCTTAACCGGGACTAGCGTATACAATGAGCAGTTCTTC. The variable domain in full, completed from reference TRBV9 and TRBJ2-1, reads DSGVTQTPKHLITATGQRVTLRCSPRSGDLSVYWYQQSLDQGLQFLIQYYNGEERAKGNILERFSAQQFPDLHSELNLSSLELGDSALYFCASSLTGTSVYNEQFFGPGTRLTVL.

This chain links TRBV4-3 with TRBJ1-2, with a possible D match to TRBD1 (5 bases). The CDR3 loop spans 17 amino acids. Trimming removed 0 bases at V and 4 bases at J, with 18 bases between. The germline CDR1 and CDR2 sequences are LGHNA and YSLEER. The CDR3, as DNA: TGCGCCAGCAGCCAAGAGGCTCTTCCCGGGACTATCTATGGCTACACCTTC. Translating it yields CASSQEALPGTIYGYTF.

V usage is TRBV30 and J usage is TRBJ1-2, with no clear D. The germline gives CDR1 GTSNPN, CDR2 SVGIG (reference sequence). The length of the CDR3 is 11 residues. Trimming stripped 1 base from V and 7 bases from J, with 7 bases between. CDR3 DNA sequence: TGTGCCTGGAGTGAGACAACTGGCTACACCTTC. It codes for CAWSETTGYTF.